This is a list of T cell receptor beta chains from one sample in a study of blood T cell repertoires in COVID-19. Here immunoSEQ multiplex PCR was the method, and the copy in TCRdb shows in-frame clones only, minus some. The repertoire holds over 200,000 clones, 70% to 90% seen once, with roughly 3% in the top ten. The sample was peripheral blood. Source of these receptors: a man aged 25 to 40 with COVID-19, enrolled during active disease. CDR3s include the opening cysteine and the closing phenylalanine or tryptophan. The D gene is left open where the match is weak. Part of the rows lack a size; the others show once, few, many or a class for expanded clones.

.	TRBV9	TRBJ1-2	.	CASSVDGSGYTF	TGTGCCAGCAGCGTAGATGGGAGTGGCTACACCTTC
.	TRBV18	TRBJ1-5	.	CASSPPGGIGQPQHF	TGTGCCAGCTCACCACCGGGGGGTATTGGACAGCCCCAGCATTTT
.	TRBV30	TRBJ1-1	.	CAWSVLKDSEAFF	TGTGCCTGGAGTGTACTCAAAGACAGTGAAGCTTTCTTT
once	TRBV2	TRBJ2-5	.	CASSGQGQETQYF	TGTGCCAGCAGTGGCCAGGGGCAAGAGACCCAGTACTTC
.	TRBV5-1	TRBJ2-7	TRBD1	CASSSGQGIEQYF	TGCGCCAGCAGCTCGGGACAGGGCATTGAGCAGTACTTC
.	TRBV7-9	TRBJ2-1	.	CASSFKSLSGYNEQFF	TGTGCCAGCAGCTTCAAGTCCCTTAGCGGTTACAATGAGCAGTTCTTC
.	TRBV5-4	TRBJ1-2	TRBD1	CASSLDPGQGYSYTF	TGTGCCAGCAGCTTGGACCCGGGACAGGGATACTCATACACCTTC
.	TRBV7-8	TRBJ2-7	.	CASSLPGTADDEQYF	TGTGCCAGCAGCTTACCCGGGACTGCCGACGACGAGCAGTACTTC
.	TRBV18	TRBJ2-3	.	CASSPAGSDTQYF	TGTGCCAGCTCTCCCGCCGGGTCAGATACGCAGTATTTT
.	TRBV5-1	TRBJ1-1	TRBD1	CASSSRTGRNTEAFF	TGCGCCAGCAGCTCGCGGACAGGGCGGAACACTGAAGCTTTCTTT
.	TRBV6-2/TRBV6-3	TRBJ2-5	.	CASSPTGSPETQYF	TGTGCCAGCAGCCCAACCGGGAGCCCAGAGACCCAGTACTTC
.	TRBV7-2	TRBJ1-2	.	CASSDGAMTGSYGYTF	TGTGCCAGCAGCGATGGTGCTATGACAGGAAGCTATGGCTACACCTTC
.	TRBV7-2	TRBJ1-1	TRBD1	CASSYRLDRGLEAFF	TGTGCCAGCAGCTATCGGCTGGACAGGGGGCTTGAAGCTTTCTTT
.	TRBV11-3	TRBJ2-7	TRBD1	CASSLEGQSTYEQYF	TGTGCCAGCAGCTTAGAGGGACAGTCGACCTACGAGCAGTACTTC
.	TRBV20-1	TRBJ2-1	TRBD2	CSAWRGEQFF	TGCAGTGCTTGGCGGGGGGAGCAGTTCTTC
.	TRBV4-1	TRBJ1-1	TRBD1	CASSYGQGGSTEAFF	TGCGCCAGCAGCTACGGACAGGGAGGGTCCACTGAAGCTTTCTTT
.	TRBV27	TRBJ1-4	.	CASSLMQGKGEKLFF	TGTGCCAGCAGTTTAATGCAGGGGAAGGGGGAAAAACTGTTTTTT
.	TRBV5-1	TRBJ2-1	TRBD1	CASSLSGPGQGAYNEQFF	TGCGCCAGCAGCTTGTCGGGACCGGGACAGGGTGCCTACAATGAGCAGTTCTTC
.	TRBV19	TRBJ2-1	TRBD2	CASSMWGGPYNEQFF	TGTGCCAGTAGTATGTGGGGGGGTCCTTACAATGAGCAGTTCTTC
once	TRBV6-5	TRBJ1-2	.	CASSYDSYGYTF	TGTGCCAGCAGTTACGACAGCTATGGCTACACCTTC
.	TRBV5-6	TRBJ2-7	.	CASSLGPGAYYEQYF	TGTGCCAGCAGCTTAGGTCCCGGAGCCTACTACGAGCAGTACTTC
.	TRBV15	TRBJ2-7	.	CATSREGTLEQYF	TGTGCCACCAGCAGAGAGGGGACTCTCGAGCAGTACTTC
.	TRBV7-2	TRBJ2-5	.	CASSFGQPQETQYF	TGTGCCAGCAGCTTCGGACAGCCTCAAGAGACCCAGTACTTC
.	TRBV28	TRBJ1-5	.	CASSLLAKQPQHF	TGTGCCAGCAGTTTACTGGCCAAGCAGCCCCAGCATTTT
once	TRBV19	TRBJ2-7	.	CASSRDNSYEQYF	TGTGCCAGTTCTAGGGACAACTCCTACGAGCAGTACTTC
few	TRBV3-1/TRBV3-2	TRBJ2-7	.	CASSQRTLRDEQYF	TGTGCCAGCAGCCAACGTACCCTGAGGGACGAGCAGTACTTC